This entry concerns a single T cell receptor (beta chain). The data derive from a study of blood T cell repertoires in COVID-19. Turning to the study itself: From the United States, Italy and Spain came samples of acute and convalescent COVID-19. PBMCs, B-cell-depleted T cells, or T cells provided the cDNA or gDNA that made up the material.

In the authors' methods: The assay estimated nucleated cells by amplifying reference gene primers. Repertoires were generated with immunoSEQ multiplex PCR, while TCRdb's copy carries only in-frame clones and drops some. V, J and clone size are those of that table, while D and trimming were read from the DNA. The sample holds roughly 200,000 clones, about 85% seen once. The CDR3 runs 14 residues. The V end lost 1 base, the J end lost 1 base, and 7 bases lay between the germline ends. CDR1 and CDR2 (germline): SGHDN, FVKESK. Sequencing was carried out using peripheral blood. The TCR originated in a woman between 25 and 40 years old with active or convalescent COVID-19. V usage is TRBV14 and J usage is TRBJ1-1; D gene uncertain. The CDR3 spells CASSQGGANTEAFF. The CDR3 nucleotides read TGTGCCAGCAGCCAAGGAGGTGCGAACACTGAAGCTTTCTTT.